The entry below describes one TCR beta chain. No antigen is known for it. Making use of molecular barcodes, quantitative 5'-RACE generated TCR beta libraries. One entry per CDR3 protein, called by TCRdb with MiXCR from the 5' RACE reads. Here the sample spans under 550,000 distinct CDR3 sequences, about 24% being singletons. V dropped 6 bases and J dropped 0 bases, with 19 bases sitting between them. CDR1 and CDR2 from the germline V gene are DFQATT and SNEGSKA (reference sequence). CDR3 size: 16 residues. This entry belongs to a study of CD8 T cells in ankylosing spondylitis. Points from the study as a whole: CD8+ cells made up the disease-linked clones, which were relatively rare in peripheral blood. There was reportedly significant enrichment of clones that were disease-linked in matched ankylosing spondylitis synovial fluid. It appeared that ankylosing spondylitis blood was characterized by a TCR beta motif of about 8 highly homologous variants.

The TCR comes from a male donor with ankylosing spondylitis. Sequenced material: blood, either unsorted or a sorted T cell fraction (not recorded which). The chain recombines TRBV20-1 with TRBJ2-3; a weak D match, TRBD2 (6 bases). The CDR3 nucleotides are TGCAGTGCGCAATCGGGACTGAGAACTAGCACAGATACGCAGTATTTT. The encoded protein is CSAQSGLRTSTDTQYF.